What follows are 21 T cell receptor beta chains derived from one specimen sequenced in a study of cytomegalovirus exposure and HLA in healthy donors. With 60 Vbeta and 13 Jbeta primers, the PCR was carried out. The table came from immunoSEQ multiplex PCR; TCRdb's copy has only in-frame clones and leaves some out. The table lists fewer than 150,000 clones, around 80% of them singletons. Sequenced input: PBMCs. These receptors came from a middle-aged man in good health and CMV-seropositive.

V and J are TRBV5-6 and TRBJ1-4, with 7 nucleotides matching TRBD1. The V segment lost 4 bases and the J segment 6 bases; nucleotides outside the gene matches: 0. The CDR3 has 12 amino acids. Germline V gene data show CDR1 as SGHDT and CDR2 as YYEEEE. The CDR3: CASSGTDEKLFF. In DNA, the CDR3 is TGTGCCAGCAGCGGGACAGATGAAAAACTGTTTTTT.

The chain joins TRBV7-8 to TRBJ2-7, with 7 bases fitting TRBD2. The CDR3 contains 14 residues. In germline, CDR1 is SGHVS, CDR2 FQNEAQ. The V gene end was trimmed by 3 bases and the J gene end by 9 bases; junction bases not matched to a gene: 11. The CDR3 region has the DNA TGTGCCAGCAGCTTTGCGGGAGCCTCCCTGGGGCAGTACTTC. Translation: CASSFAGASLGQYF.

This sequence joins TRBV6-1 and TRBJ2-7, with 10 positions matching TRBD1. Germline CDR1 MNHNS, CDR2 SASEGT. The CDR3 is 15 residues long. After removal of 7 bases from V and 0 bases from J, the junction contained 6 bases not matched to a gene. The DNA for the CDR3 is TGTGCCAGCACTCGGACAGGGGGTCCCTCCTACGAGCAGTACTTC. It encodes CASTRTGGPSYEQYF.

The V call is TRBV5-1, the J call TRBJ2-5, with D possibly being TRBD2 (6 bases). The V and J ends lost 0 bases and 5 bases respectively, with 11 bases between them. The CDR3 covers 14 residues. Looked up from germline, CDR1 is SGHRS and CDR2 is YFSETQ. The CDR3 loop reads CASSLEGGGETQYF. Written as DNA, the CDR3 is TGCGCCAGCAGCTTGGAAGGCGGAGGGGAGACCCAGTACTTC. The full variable domain, completed using reference TRBV5-1 and TRBJ2-5, is KAGVTQTPRYLIKTRGQQVTLSCSPISGHRSVSWYQQTPGQGLQFLFEYFSETQRNKGNFPGRFSGRQFSNSRSEMNVSTLELGDSALYLCASSLEGGGETQYFGPGTRLLVL.

The chain combines TRBV2 with TRBJ2-7, with 9 bases that match TRBD1. The germline V gene encodes CDR1 SNHLY and CDR2 FYNNEI. The CDR3 spans 16 residues. V lost 6 bases to trimming and J lost 4 bases; unmatched junction nucleotides: 13. The DNA of the CDR3 is TGTGCCAGCAGGATCGGACAGGGGCTGAGCGCTTACGAGCAGTACTTC. Residues: CASRIGQGLSAYEQYF.

This chain links TRBV28 with TRBJ1-2; no definite D call. This CDR3 contains 12 residues. V lost 7 bases and J 8 bases, leaving 14 bases between the germline ends. Germline lookup yields CDR1 MDHEN and CDR2 SYDVKM. CDR3 region: CASTEAGSGYTF. CDR3 nucleotides: TGTGCCAGCACAGAGGCTGGGTCCGGCTACACCTTC.

This clone came up a few times. The J gene is TRBJ1-5, the V gene TRBV6-6; TRBD1 agrees at 7 bases. The V gene's germline CDR1 is MNHNY and CDR2 SVGAGI (reference sequence). There are 16 residues in the CDR3. The V and J ends lost 5 bases and 10 bases, in that order; junction bases with no gene match: 17. In DNA, the CDR3 is TGTGCCAGCAGTACCCGGGACAGTCTTTTATCTGTCCCCCAGCATTTT. Translated, it gives CASSTRDSLLSVPQHF.

J is TRBJ2-7 and V is TRBV13; TRBD2 matches 14 bases. This CDR3 is built from 16 residues. CDR1 is PRHDT, CDR2 FYEKMQ, per germline (reference sequence). The V gene end was trimmed by 6 bases and the J gene end by 2 bases; junction bases not matched to a gene: 6. CDR3 in amino acids: CASSLRLAGGPYEQYF. The CDR3 nucleotides are TGTGCCAGCAGTCTTAGACTAGCGGGAGGGCCCTACGAGCAGTACTTC.

The chain has TRBV7-9 and TRBJ1-3, with 8 positions matching TRBD1. The J segment lost 5 bases and the V segment lost 5 bases, leaving 8 bases of the junction unmatched. This CDR3 is built from 15 residues. The germline gives CDR1 SEHNR, CDR2 FQNEAQ (reference sequence). The CDR3: CASSPRTGLRNTIYF. CDR3 bases: TGTGCCAGCAGCCCCCGGACAGGGCTTAGAAACACCATATATTTT.

This clone was detected only a few times. Germline and junction disagree at one end, which may indicate a read error. The chain has TRBV7-7 and TRBJ2-3; no firm D call. The CDR3 runs to 14 residues. Germline-derived CDR1 and CDR2 are SSHAT and FNYEAQ (reference sequence). The CDR3 DNA follows: TGTGCTAGCAGCTTAGGTGGAGTTACAGATACGCAGTATTTT. Amino acid sequence: CASSLGGVTDTQYF.

The V call is TRBV4-1, the J call TRBJ1-5; 8 bases fit TRBD1. Per the germline V gene, CDR1 is MGHRA and CDR2 is YSYEKL. The ends lost 4 bases at V and 3 bases at J; junction bases unmatched: 2. The CDR3 consists of 14 residues. In DNA, the CDR3 is TGCGCCAGCAGCCTGACAGGGGACAATCAGCCCCAGCATTTT. Translation: CASSLTGDNQPQHF.

This clone has more than one count but fewer than ten. The gene calls are TRBV5-1 and TRBJ2-5; TRBD2 matches 9 bases. The CDR3 has 15 residues. After removal of 7 bases from V and 3 bases from J, the junction contained 10 bases not matched to a gene. Germline CDR1 is SGHRS and CDR2 is YFSETQ. DNA of the CDR3: TGCGCCAGCCGCCCAAGCGGGAGGCAGGAAGAGACCCAGTACTTC. Translation gives CASRPSGRQEETQYF.

V gene TRBV7-2 combines with J gene TRBJ1-1, with D possibly TRBD1 on 6 matching bases. This CDR3 has 15 residues. Germline values: CDR1 SGHTA, CDR2 FQGNSA. V lost 2 bases and J 2 bases, leaving 12 bases between the germline ends. The chain's CDR3 is CASSLQGPLNTEAFF. Here the CDR3 DNA reads TGTGCCAGCAGCTTACAGGGGCCCTTAAACACTGAAGCTTTCTTT.

This chain joins TRBV14 and TRBJ2-1; 12 nucleotides match TRBD2. After removal of 9 bases from V and 2 bases from J, the junction contained 2 bases not matched to a gene. The CDR3 is 14 residues long. The V gene's germline CDR1 is SGHDN and CDR2 FVKESK. The CDR3 here is CASGLAGPYNEQFF. The CDR3 nucleotides read TGTGCCAGTGGACTAGCGGGACCCTACAATGAGCAGTTCTTC.

This clone was observed a single time. The chain carries TRBV21-1 and TRBJ1-1. TRBV21-1 is classified as a pseudogene. CDR3 size: 13 residues. CDR3 residues: CASSTSGGTEAFF. The CDR3 nucleotides read TGTGCCAGCAGCACCTCGGGGGGGACTGAAGCTTTCTTT.

The chain couples TRBV27 to TRBJ1-4; 9 bases fit TRBD1. The length of the CDR3 is 15 residues. V shed 3 bases and J 7 bases; nucleotides not matched to a gene: 6. The V gene's germline CDR1 is MNHEY and CDR2 SMNVEV (reference sequence). CDR3 bases: TGTGCCAGCAGTTTTCAGGACAGGGGTCGTGAAAAACTGTTTTTT. It translates to CASSFQDRGREKLFF.

The chain combines TRBV18 with TRBJ2-1; 7 nucleotides match TRBD1. From germline, CDR1 is KGHSH and CDR2 LQKENI. V trimming: 3 bases; J trimming: 4 bases; junction bases outside the gene matches: 6. The length of the CDR3 is 15 residues. CDR3 nucleotide sequence: TGTGCCAGCTCACCGTCGACAGGGCTTTACAATGAGCAGTTCTTC. Translating it yields CASSPSTGLYNEQFF.

The J gene is TRBJ1-1, the V gene TRBV5-1; perhaps TRBD1 as D (5 bases). The germline gives CDR1 SGHRS, CDR2 YFSETQ. Deletions cut 6 bases from V and 1 base from J, with 16 bases between. The CDR3 loop spans 15 amino acids. The CDR3 DNA reads as TGCGCCAGCACCAACCCACCCACAGGGAACACTGAAGCTTTCTTT. It is translated as CASTNPPTGNTEAFF.

The rearrangement links TRBV7-9 to TRBJ1-2; D unclear. The CDR3 totals 14 residues. Germline lookup yields CDR1 SEHNR and CDR2 FQNEAQ (reference sequence). Trimming left V 2 bases short and J 2 bases short, with 9 bases between. CDR3 protein: CASSLSETNYGYTF. The CDR3 coding sequence is TGTGCCAGCAGCTTATCTGAGACAAACTATGGCTACACCTTC. Filled out from reference TRBV7-9 and TRBJ1-2, the complete variable domain reads DTGVSQNPRHKITKRGQNVTFRCDPISEHNRLYWYRQTLGQGPEFLTYFQNEAQLEKSRLLSDRFSAERPKGSFSTLEIQRTEQGDSAMYLCASSLSETNYGYTFGSGTRLTVV.

The rearrangement joins TRBV6-1 to TRBJ1-2; no reliable D call. The germline gives CDR1 MNHNS, CDR2 SASEGT. V lost 6 bases, J lost 5 bases, and 13 bases lay in between. The CDR3 totals 13 residues. CDR3 amino acids: CASRAVYTYGYTF. CDR3 coding DNA: TGTGCCAGCAGGGCAGTTTACACGTATGGCTACACCTTC.

The CDR3 bases are TGTGCCAGTAGTATCCGACAGCTAAACTATGGCTACACCTTC. Translated, it gives CASSIRQLNYGYTF. The gene calls are TRBV19 and TRBJ1-2; D is perhaps TRBD1 (5 bases). CDR1 is LNHDA, CDR2 SQIVND, per germline (reference sequence). The V and J ends lost 3 bases and 2 bases respectively, with 10 bases between them. This CDR3 has 14 residues.